This TCR beta chain was captured by sequencing in a study of cytomegalovirus exposure and HLA in healthy donors. Study observations and caveats: With DRB1 most and HLA-C fewest, TCR association rates differed between HLA loci in a later analysis.

The CDR3 has 15 residues. Germline values: CDR1 SGHTA, CDR2 FQGNSA. V gave up 4 bases and J gave up 0 bases, with 12 bases separating them. A remark on this clone: The antigen is unknown.

The PCR used 60 Vbeta and 13 Jbeta primers. Measured with immunoSEQ multiplex PCR; TCRdb has only the in-frame clones, and not every one. The data show tens of thousands of clones, about 78% seen once. Sequences were obtained from PBMCs. The origin of this receptor is a male donor in good health and CMV-seropositive. The chain recombines TRBV7-2 with TRBJ1-2, with D tentatively TRBD1 (5 bases). The CDR3 sequence: CASSSQGLANYGYTF. The CDR3 DNA sequence: TGTGCCAGCAGCTCGCAGGGACTCGCTAACTATGGCTACACCTTC.